The sample holds a few counts of the clone carrying this TCR beta chain. Its cognate antigen is unknown. Trimming removed 0 bases from V and 0 bases from J; junction bases left unmatched: 7. Per germline, CDR1 SGDLS and CDR2 YYNGEE. The CDR3 extends over 18 amino acids. Donors each provided about 10 milliliters of peripheral blood. The data were taken from a study of blood T cells in healthy people across ages. General observations from the study: Because donor CMV status was unknown, expanded clonotype changes were possibly confounded. When set beside aged donors, long-lived donors presented more naive CD4+ cells and higher diversity.

Sample-barcoded 5' priming and a J-beta primer mix drove a second PCR of about 6 to 12 cycles. MiXCR, run by TCRdb on the 5' RACE reads, gives a single entry per CDR3 protein. Among roughly 1,500,000 distinct CDR3 sequences listed, roughly 30% were seen once. Specimen: blood. This rearrangement joins TRBV9 to TRBJ2-7, with 12 bases aligning to TRBD2. The origin of this receptor is a woman in her 30s in good health. CDR3 bases: TGTGCCAGCAGCGTAGCTCCTAGCGGGGGGGGCAGCTCCTACGAGCAGTACTTC. Its protein product is CASSVAPSGGGSSYEQYF.